This entry concerns a single T cell receptor beta chain. Its antigen is undetermined. This record comes from a study of yellow fever vaccine responses in identical twins. In TCRdb, the RT-PCR reads were re-called with MiXCR into one record per CDR3 protein. This table has some 2,600 distinct CDR3 sequences, roughly 78% appearing once. Overall study findings and caveats: Twins reportedly mounted vaccine T cell responses that seemed partly convergent, partly personalized.

CDR1 and CDR2 from the germline V gene are DFQATT and SNEGSKA (reference sequence). V shed 1 base and J shed 6 bases, with 13 bases lying between them. CDR3 length equals 14 residues. Here the sequenced sample was T cells from blood (PBMCs), unsorted or a sorted subset (not recorded which), taken before or after yellow fever vaccination (not recorded which). This sequence was found in a female donor who received the yellow fever vaccine. The V gene is TRBV20-1, the J gene TRBJ2-1; D may be TRBD2 (5 bases). CDR3 loop: CSARGSGQPNEQFF. The CDR3 DNA sequence: TGCAGTGCTAGAGGAAGCGGTCAACCCAATGAGCAGTTCTTC.